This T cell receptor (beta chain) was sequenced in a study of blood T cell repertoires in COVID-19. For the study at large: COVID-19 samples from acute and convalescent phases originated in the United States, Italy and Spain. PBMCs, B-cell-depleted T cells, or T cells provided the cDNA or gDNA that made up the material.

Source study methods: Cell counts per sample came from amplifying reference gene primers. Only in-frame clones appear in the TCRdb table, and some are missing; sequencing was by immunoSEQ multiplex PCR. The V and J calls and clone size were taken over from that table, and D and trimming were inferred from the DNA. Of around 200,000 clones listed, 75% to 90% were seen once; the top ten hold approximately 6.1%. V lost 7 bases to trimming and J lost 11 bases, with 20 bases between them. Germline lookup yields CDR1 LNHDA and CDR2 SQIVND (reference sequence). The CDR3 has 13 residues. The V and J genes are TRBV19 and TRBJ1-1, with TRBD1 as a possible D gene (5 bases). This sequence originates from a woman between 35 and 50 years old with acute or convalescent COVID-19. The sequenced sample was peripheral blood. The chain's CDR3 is CASTHRGIQTAFF. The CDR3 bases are TGTGCCAGTACTCACCGGGGGATCCAAACGGCTTTCTTT.